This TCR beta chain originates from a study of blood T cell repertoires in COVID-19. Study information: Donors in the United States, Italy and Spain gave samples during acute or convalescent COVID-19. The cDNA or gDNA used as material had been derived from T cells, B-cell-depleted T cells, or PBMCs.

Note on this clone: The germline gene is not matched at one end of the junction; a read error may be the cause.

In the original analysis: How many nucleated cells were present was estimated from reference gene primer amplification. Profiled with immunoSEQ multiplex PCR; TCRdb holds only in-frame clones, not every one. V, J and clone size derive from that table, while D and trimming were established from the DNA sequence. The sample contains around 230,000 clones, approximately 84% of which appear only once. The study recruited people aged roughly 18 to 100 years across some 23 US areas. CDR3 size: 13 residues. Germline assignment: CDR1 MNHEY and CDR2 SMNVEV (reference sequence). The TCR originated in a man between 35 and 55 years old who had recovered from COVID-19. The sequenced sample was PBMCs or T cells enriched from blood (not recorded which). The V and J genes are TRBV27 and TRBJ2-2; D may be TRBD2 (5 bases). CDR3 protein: CASSLSGVGELFF. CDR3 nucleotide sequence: TGTGCCAGCAGTCTATCCGGGGTCGGGGAGCTGTTTTTT.